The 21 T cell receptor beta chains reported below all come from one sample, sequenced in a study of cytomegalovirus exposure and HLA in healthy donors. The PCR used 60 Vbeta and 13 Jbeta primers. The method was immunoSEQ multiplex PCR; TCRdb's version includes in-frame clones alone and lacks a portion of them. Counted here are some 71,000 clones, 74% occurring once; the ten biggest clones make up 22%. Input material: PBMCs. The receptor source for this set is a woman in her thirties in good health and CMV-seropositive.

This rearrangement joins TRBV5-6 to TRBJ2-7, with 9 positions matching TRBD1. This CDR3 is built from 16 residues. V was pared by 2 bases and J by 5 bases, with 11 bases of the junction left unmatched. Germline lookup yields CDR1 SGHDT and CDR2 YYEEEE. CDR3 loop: CASSFYSGTGTHEQYF. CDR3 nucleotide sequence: TGTGCCAGCAGCTTCTACTCCGGGACAGGGACCCACGAGCAGTACTTC.

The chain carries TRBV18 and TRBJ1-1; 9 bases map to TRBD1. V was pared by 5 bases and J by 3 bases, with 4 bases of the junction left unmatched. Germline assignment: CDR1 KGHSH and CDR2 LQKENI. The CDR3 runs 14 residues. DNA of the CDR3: TGTGCCAGCTCAGCAAGACAGGGGGACACTGAAGCTTTCTTT. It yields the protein CASSARQGDTEAFF.

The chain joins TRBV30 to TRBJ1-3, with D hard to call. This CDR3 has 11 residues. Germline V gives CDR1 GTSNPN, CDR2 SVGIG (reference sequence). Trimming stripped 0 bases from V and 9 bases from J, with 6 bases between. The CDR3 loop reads CAWSVQTTIYF. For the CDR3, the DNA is TGTGCCTGGAGTGTACAAACCACCATATATTTT. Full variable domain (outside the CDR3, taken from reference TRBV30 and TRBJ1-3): SQTIHQWPATLVQPVGSPLSLECTVEGTSNPNLYWYRQAAGRGLQLLFYSVGIGQISSEVPQNLSASRPQDRQFILSSKKLLLSDSGFYLCAWSVQTTIYFGEGSWLTVV.

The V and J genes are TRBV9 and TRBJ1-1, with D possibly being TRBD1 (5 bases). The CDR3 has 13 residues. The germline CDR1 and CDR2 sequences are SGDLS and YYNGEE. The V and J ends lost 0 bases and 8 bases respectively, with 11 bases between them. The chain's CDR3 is CASSVAYRGEAFF. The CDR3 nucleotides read TGTGCCAGCAGCGTAGCATACCGGGGGGAAGCTTTCTTT.

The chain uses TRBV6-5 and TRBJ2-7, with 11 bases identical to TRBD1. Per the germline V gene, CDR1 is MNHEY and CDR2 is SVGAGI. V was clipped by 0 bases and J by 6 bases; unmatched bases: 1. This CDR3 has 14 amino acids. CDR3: CASSYSGTGGEQYF. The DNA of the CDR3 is TGTGCCAGCAGTTACTCGGGGACAGGGGGCGAGCAGTACTTC.

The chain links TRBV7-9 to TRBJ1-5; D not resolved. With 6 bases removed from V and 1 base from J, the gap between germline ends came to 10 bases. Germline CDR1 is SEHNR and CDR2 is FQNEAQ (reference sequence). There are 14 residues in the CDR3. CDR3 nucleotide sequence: TGTGCCAGCAGGGAAGCGGGGAGCAATCAGCCCCAGCATTTT. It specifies CASREAGSNQPQHF.

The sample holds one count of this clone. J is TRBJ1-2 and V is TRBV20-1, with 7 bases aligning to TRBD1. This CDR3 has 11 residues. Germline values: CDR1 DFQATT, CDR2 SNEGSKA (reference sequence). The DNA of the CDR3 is TGCAGAGTCACAGGGGATCTTGGCTACACCTTC. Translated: CRVTGDLGYTF.

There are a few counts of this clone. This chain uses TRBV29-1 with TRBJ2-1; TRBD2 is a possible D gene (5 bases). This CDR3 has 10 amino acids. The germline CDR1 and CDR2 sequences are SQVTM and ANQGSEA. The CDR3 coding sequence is TGCAGTTTTAGGGAGAATGAGCAGTTCTTC. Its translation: CSFRENEQFF.

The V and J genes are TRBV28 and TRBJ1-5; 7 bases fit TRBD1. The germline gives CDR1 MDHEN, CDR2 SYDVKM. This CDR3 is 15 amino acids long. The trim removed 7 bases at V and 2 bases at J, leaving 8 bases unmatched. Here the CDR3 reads CASNPGGGGNQPQHF. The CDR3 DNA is TGTGCCAGCAACCCAGGGGGAGGAGGCAATCAGCCCCAGCATTTT.

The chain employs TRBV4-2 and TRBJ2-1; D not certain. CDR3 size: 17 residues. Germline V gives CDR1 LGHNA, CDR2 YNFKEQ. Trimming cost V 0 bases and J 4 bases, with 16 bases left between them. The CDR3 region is CASSQELGSSLYNEQFF. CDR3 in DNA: TGTGCCAGCAGCCAAGAATTGGGCTCGAGCCTTTACAATGAGCAGTTCTTC.

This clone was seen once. Written as DNA, the CDR3 is TGTGCCAGCAGGTCCGGGATTTATGACTATGGCTACACCTTC. It yields the protein CASRSGIYDYGYTF. V is TRBV6-5 and J is TRBJ1-2; no clear D gene. CDR1 and CDR2 (germline): MNHEY, SVGAGI. V was shortened by 6 bases and J by 3 bases, with 14 bases between the two germline ends. This CDR3 is built from 14 residues.

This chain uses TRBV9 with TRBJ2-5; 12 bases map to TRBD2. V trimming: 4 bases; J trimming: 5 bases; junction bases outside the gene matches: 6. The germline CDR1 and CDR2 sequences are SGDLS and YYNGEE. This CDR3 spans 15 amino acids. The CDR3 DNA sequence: TGTGCCAGCAGCATTCGACTAGCGGGAGCGGAGACCCAGTACTTC. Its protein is CASSIRLAGAETQYF. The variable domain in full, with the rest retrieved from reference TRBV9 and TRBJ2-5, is DSGVTQTPKHLITATGQRVTLRCSPRSGDLSVYWYQQSLDQGLQFLIQYYNGEERAKGNILERFSAQQFPDLHSELNLSSLELGDSALYFCASSIRLAGAETQYFGPGTRLLVL.

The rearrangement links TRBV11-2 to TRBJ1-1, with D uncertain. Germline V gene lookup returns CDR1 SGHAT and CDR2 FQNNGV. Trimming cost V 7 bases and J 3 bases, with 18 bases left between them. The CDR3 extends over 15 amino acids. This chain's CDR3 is CASTLPGRRHTEAFF. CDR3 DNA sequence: TGTGCCAGCACCCTCCCGGGGAGGAGGCACACTGAAGCTTTCTTT.

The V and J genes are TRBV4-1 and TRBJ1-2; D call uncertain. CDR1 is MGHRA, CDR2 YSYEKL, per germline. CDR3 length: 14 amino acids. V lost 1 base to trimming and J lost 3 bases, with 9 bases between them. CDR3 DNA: TGCGCCAGCAGCCAAGGGGTCAGGCACTATGGCTACACCTTC. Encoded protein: CASSQGVRHYGYTF.

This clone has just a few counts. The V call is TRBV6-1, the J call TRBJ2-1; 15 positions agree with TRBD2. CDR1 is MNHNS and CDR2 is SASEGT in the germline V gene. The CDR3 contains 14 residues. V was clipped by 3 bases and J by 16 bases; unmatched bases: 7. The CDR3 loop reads CASSEGLAGGERFF. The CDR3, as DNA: TGTGCCAGCAGTGAGGGACTAGCGGGAGGAGAGCGATTCTTC.

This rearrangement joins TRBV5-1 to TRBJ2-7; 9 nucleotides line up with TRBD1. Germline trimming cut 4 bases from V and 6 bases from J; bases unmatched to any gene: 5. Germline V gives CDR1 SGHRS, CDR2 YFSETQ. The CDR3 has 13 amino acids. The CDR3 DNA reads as TGCGCCAGCAGCAGGGGACAGGGTGGCGAGCAGTACTTC. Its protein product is CASSRGQGGEQYF.

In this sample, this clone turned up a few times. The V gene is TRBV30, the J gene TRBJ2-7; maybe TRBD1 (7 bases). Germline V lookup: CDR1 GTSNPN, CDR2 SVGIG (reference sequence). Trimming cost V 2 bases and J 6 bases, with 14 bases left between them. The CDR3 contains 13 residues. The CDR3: CAWSPGDSFEQYF. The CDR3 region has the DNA TGTGCCTGGAGTCCGGGGGACAGCTTCGAGCAGTACTTC.

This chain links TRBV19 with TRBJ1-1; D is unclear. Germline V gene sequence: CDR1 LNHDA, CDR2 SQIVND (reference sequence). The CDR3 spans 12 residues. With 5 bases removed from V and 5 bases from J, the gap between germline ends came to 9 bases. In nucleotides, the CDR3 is TGTGCCAGTAGTTCACGGAGGACTGAAGCTTTCTTT. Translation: CASSSRRTEAFF.

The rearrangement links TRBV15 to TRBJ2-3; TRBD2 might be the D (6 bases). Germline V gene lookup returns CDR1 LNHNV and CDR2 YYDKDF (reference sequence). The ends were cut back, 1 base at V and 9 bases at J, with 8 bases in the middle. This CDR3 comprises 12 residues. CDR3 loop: CATSRVGRTQYF. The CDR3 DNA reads TGTGCCACCAGCAGAGTCGGGAGAACGCAGTATTTT.

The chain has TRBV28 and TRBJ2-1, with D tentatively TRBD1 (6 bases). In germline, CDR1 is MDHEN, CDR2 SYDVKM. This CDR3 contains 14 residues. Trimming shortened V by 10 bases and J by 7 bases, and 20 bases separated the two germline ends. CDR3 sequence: CAIKRGHFQNEQFF. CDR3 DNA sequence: TGTGCCATCAAGAGGGGACATTTCCAAAATGAGCAGTTCTTC. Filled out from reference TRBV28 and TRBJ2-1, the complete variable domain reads DVKVTQSSRYLVKRTGEKVFLECVQDMDHENMFWYRQDPGLGLRLIYFSYDVKMKEKGDIPEGYSVSREKKERFSLILESASTNQTSMYLCAIKRGHFQNEQFFGPGTRLTVL.

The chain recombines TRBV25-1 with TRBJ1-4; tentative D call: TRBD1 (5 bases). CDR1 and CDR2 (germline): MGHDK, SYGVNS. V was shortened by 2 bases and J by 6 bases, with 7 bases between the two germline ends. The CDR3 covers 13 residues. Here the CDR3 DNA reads TGTGCCAGCAGTGAAGGGGCTGATGAAAAACTGTTTTTT. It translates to CASSEGADEKLFF.